This T cell receptor beta chain appears in the sequencing data of a study of blood T cell repertoires in COVID-19. Study as a whole: The United States, Italy and Spain supplied acute and convalescent COVID-19 samples.

In the original processing: Nucleated cell counts were estimated from reference gene primer amplification. The data were produced by immunoSEQ multiplex PCR, yet TCRdb's version contains in-frame clones alone and is incomplete. V and J calls and clone size follow that table, whereas D and trimming were derived from the DNA. This table has about 74,000 clones, about 80% appearing once. The CDR3 has 17 amino acids. Germline V CDR1 and CDR2: LNHDA, SQIVND (reference sequence). Trimming removed 3 bases at V and 0 bases at J, with 15 bases between. The receptor was isolated from a human donor in a cohort sampled during active COVID-19. This chain joins TRBV19 and TRBJ1-3; D uncertain. Sequencing input: peripheral blood. The CDR3 spells CASSIPRQVHSGNTIYF. CDR3 sequence (DNA): TGTGCCAGTAGTATTCCCCGCCAAGTACACTCTGGAAACACCATATATTTT.